A selection of T cell receptor beta chains follows, all from one sample in a study of shared clonotypes between healthy human individuals. This table comes from immunoSEQ multiplex PCR, and its TCRdb copy is limited to in-frame clones, with some not included. The sample has hundreds of thousands of clones; around 72% are singletons. Material: memory CD4+ T cells sorted from blood. The receptors were sampled from a woman aged 25 to 39 in good health. Both conserved end residues are part of each CDR3. Each record gives: V gene, clone size, D gene, J gene, CDR3 protein, CDR3 DNA. A D gene is named only where the DNA matches it firmly. Where a row states a size, it is once, few, many or the class of an expanded clone; other rows omit it.

TRBV5-1	NA	TRBD1	TRBJ2-2	CASSPGTGGTGELFF	TGCGCCAGCAGCCCTGGGACAGGAGGGACCGGGGAGCTGTTTTTT
TRBV28	NA	NA	TRBJ1-5	CASSSTSERQPQHF	TGTGCCAGCAGCTCTACTAGTGAACGTCAGCCCCAGCATTTT
TRBV7-8	few	NA	TRBJ2-2	CASSFQLVANTGELFF	TGTGCCAGCAGCTTCCAGTTAGTCGCGAACACCGGGGAGCTGTTTTTT
TRBV6-1	NA	NA	TRBJ2-1	CASSFGTDQNEQFF	TGTGCCAGCAGCTTTGGGACGGACCAAAATGAGCAGTTCTTC
TRBV29-1	NA	NA	TRBJ2-1	CSVEERRQVWGNEQFF	TGCAGCGTTGAAGAAAGAAGGCAGGTTTGGGGCAATGAGCAGTTCTTC
TRBV7-9	NA	TRBD1	TRBJ2-7	CASSLGQGNYEQYF	TGTGCCAGCAGCCTCGGACAGGGAAACTACGAGCAGTACTTC
TRBV7-2	many	TRBD2	TRBJ2-7	CASSLSGSLYEQYF	TGTGCCAGCAGCTTAAGCGGGAGCCTATACGAGCAGTACTTC
TRBV5-4	NA	NA	TRBJ2-5	CASSSLTSGPGETQYF	TGTGCCAGCAGCTCACTAACCAGCGGGCCAGGAGAGACCCAGTACTTC
TRBV28	NA	NA	TRBJ2-2	CASRFTSYTGELFF	TGTGCCAGCAGATTCACTAGTTACACCGGGGAGCTGTTTTTT
TRBV5-1	few	TRBD2	TRBJ2-6	CASSLVASGRRGANVLTF	TGCGCCAGCAGCTTGGTGGCTAGCGGGAGGCGTGGGGCCAACGTCCTGACTTTC
TRBV6-5	NA	TRBD1	TRBJ1-1	CASFYRQGATEAFF	TGTGCCAGCTTCTACAGACAGGGGGCAACTGAAGCTTTCTTT
TRBV4-1	NA	NA	TRBJ2-7	CASSQGPLPTLNEQYF	TGCGCCAGCAGCCAAGGACCCCTCCCAACTTTGAACGAGCAGTACTTC
TRBV30	once	NA	TRBJ1-5	CAWSVFAQSRQPQHF	TGTGCCTGGAGTGTATTTGCACAGAGTCGTCAGCCCCAGCATTTT
TRBV5-1	NA	NA	TRBJ1-2	CASSLEGPNYGYTF	TGCGCCAGCAGCTTGGAGGGGCCTAACTATGGCTACACCTTC
TRBV9	NA	TRBD2	TRBJ2-2	CASSIRTSGSFGELFF	TGTGCCAGCAGCATCCGGACTAGCGGGAGCTTTGGGGAGCTGTTTTTT
TRBV27	few	NA	TRBJ2-2	CASSLQVGGELFF	TGTGCCAGCAGTTTACAGGTCGGCGGGGAGCTGTTTTTT
TRBV25-1	NA	NA	TRBJ1-2	CASSAGHLGNYGYTF	TGTGCCAGCAGCGCCGGCCACCTCGGGAACTATGGCTACACCTTC
TRBV2	NA	NA	TRBJ2-1	CASLGRTYNEQFF	TGTGCCAGCCTCGGACGGACCTACAATGAGCAGTTCTTC
TRBV28	NA	TRBD2	TRBJ2-5	CASSPPGGGETQYF	TGTGCCAGCAGCCCCCCTGGGGGGGGAGAGACCCAGTACTTC
TRBV18	NA	NA	TRBJ2-7	CASSPPTGKSYEQYF	TGTGCCAGCTCACCACCGACCGGGAAATCCTACGAGCAGTACTTC
TRBV5-4	NA	TRBD2	TRBJ2-1	CASSPTSGSYNEQFF	TGTGCCAGCAGCCCGACTAGCGGGAGTTACAATGAGCAGTTCTTC
TRBV14	NA	TRBD2	TRBJ2-7	CASSQPPAGEQYF	TGTGCCAGCAGCCAGCCGCCAGCGGGGGAGCAGTACTTC
TRBV27	NA	NA	TRBJ1-1	CASSTLQRDTEAFF	TGTGCCAGCAGTACATTACAAAGGGATACTGAAGCTTTCTTT
TRBV5-8	many	TRBD1	TRBJ2-7	CASSYWTGNTYEQYF	TGTGCCAGCAGCTACTGGACAGGGAACACCTACGAGCAGTACTTC
TRBV5-4	few	TRBD2	TRBJ2-6	CASSSWKRVAGAGANVLTF	TGTGCCAGCAGCTCATGGAAGAGAGTAGCGGGAGCTGGGGCCAACGTCCTGACTTTC
TRBV7-8	NA	NA	TRBJ2-1	CASSPRSWRGEQFF	TGTGCCAGCAGCCCCCGTTCTTGGAGGGGGGAGCAGTTCTTC
TRBV28	NA	TRBD2	TRBJ2-3	CASSAGLAGVSGTDTQYF	TGTGCCAGCAGCGCCGGACTAGCGGGAGTTAGCGGCACAGATACGCAGTATTTT
TRBV4-1	NA	NA	TRBJ2-5	CASSQATQETQYF	TGCGCCAGCAGCCAGGCAACCCAAGAGACCCAGTACTTC
TRBV2	NA	TRBD1	TRBJ2-7	CASSDNRGSYEQYF	TGTGCCAGCAGTGATAACAGGGGTTCCTACGAGCAGTACTTC
TRBV7-3	NA	NA	TRBJ2-3	CASSLGHNTDTQYF	TGTGCCAGCAGCTTGGGACATAACACAGATACGCAGTATTTT
TRBV5-1	NA	NA	TRBJ1-1	CASSLGEGEAFF	TGCGCCAGCAGCTTGGGGGAGGGCGAAGCTTTCTTT
TRBV6-6	NA	TRBD1	TRBJ1-5	CASSYPQGGNQPQHF	TGTGCCAGCAGTTACCCCCAGGGGGGCAATCAGCCCCAGCATTTT
TRBV27	NA	NA	TRBJ2-1	CASSLSWQQTNNEQFF	TGTGCCAGCAGTTTATCGTGGCAGCAAACTAACAATGAGCAGTTCTTC
TRBV5-1	NA	NA	TRBJ1-4	CASSFGSQNEKLFF	TGCGCCAGCAGCTTCGGGAGCCAGAATGAAAAACTGTTTTTT
TRBV5-1	NA	NA	TRBJ2-3	CASSLDWRGAGAQYF	TGCGCCAGCAGCTTGGACTGGAGGGGCGCGGGTGCGCAGTATTTT
TRBV11-2	NA	TRBD2	TRBJ2-2	CASRPRLAGVDTGELFF	TGTGCCAGCAGACCCAGACTAGCGGGAGTCGACACCGGGGAGCTGTTTTTT
TRBV6-5	NA	NA	TRBJ2-1	CASNGQGAVDEQFF	TGTGCCAGCAATGGGCAGGGAGCAGTCGATGAGCAGTTCTTC
TRBV5-1	once	NA	TRBJ2-2	CASSFSGGVTGELFF	TGCGCCAGCAGTTTCAGTGGGGGCGTTACCGGGGAGCTGTTTTTT
TRBV29-1	NA	TRBD1	TRBJ1-2	CSVATLGQGAYTF	TGCAGCGTTGCTACCTTGGGACAGGGGGCTTACACCTTC
TRBV6-5	NA	NA	TRBJ2-5	CATRGVWETQYF	TGTGCCACCAGGGGGGTCTGGGAGACCCAGTACTTC
TRBV19	NA	TRBD2	TRBJ2-7	CASSMMASGRSYEQYF	TGTGCCAGTAGTATGATGGCTAGCGGGAGATCCTACGAGCAGTACTTC
TRBV10-3	NA	NA	TRBJ2-7	CAISDGLMLGAYEQYF	TGTGCCATCAGTGATGGTCTGATGTTGGGGGCCTACGAGCAGTACTTC
TRBV28	NA	NA	TRBJ1-2	CASSLSRNLLSPNHGYTF	TGTGCCAGCAGTTTAAGTAGGAACCTATTGAGCCCCAATCATGGCTACACCTTC